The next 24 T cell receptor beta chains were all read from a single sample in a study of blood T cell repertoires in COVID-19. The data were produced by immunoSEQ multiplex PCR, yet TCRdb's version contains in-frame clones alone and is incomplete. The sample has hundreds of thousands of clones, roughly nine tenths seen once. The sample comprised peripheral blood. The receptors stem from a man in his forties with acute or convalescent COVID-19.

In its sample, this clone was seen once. CDR3 nucleotide sequence: TGCGCCAGCAGCTTACAGGGGGATTCCTACGAGCAGTACTTC. Translated, it gives CASSLQGDSYEQYF. This chain links TRBV5-1 with TRBJ2-7; the match to TRBD1 covers 8 bases. Germline V gene lookup returns CDR1 SGHRS and CDR2 YFSETQ. This CDR3 is built from 14 residues. V trimming: 2 bases; J trimming: 1 base; junction bases outside the gene matches: 2.

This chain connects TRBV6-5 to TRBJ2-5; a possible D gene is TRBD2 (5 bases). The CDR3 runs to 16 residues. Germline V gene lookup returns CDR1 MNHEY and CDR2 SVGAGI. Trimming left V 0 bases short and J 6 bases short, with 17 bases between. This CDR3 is CASSYSLASSLKTQYF. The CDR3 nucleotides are TGTGCCAGCAGTTACTCGCTGGCCTCTAGCCTCAAGACCCAGTACTTC.

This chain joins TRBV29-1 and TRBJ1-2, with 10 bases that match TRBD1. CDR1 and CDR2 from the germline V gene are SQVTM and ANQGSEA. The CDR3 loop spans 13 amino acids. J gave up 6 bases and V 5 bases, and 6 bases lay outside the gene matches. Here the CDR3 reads CSVRGQGNNGYTF. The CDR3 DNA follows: TGCAGCGTTAGGGGACAGGGGAATAATGGCTACACCTTC.

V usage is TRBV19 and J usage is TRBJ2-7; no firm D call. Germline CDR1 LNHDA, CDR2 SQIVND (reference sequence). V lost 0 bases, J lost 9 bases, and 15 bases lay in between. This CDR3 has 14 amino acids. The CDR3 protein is CASSIEGRIVGQYF. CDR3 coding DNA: TGTGCCAGTAGTATAGAGGGCAGGATCGTTGGGCAGTACTTC.

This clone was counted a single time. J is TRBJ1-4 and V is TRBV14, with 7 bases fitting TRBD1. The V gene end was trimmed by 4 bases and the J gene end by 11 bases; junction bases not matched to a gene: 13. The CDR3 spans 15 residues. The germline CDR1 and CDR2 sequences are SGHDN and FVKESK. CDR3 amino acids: CASSLLDRRGGKLFF. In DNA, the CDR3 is TGTGCCAGCAGCCTCCTGGACAGGCGTGGGGGTAAACTGTTTTTT.

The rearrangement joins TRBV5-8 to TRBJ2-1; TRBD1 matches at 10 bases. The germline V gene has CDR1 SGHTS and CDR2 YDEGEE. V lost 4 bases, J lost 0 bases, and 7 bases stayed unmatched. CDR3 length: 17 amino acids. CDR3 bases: TGTGCCAGCAGCCTAGGGGACAGGGGTGGCTCCTACAATGAGCAGTTCTTC. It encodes CASSLGDRGGSYNEQFF.

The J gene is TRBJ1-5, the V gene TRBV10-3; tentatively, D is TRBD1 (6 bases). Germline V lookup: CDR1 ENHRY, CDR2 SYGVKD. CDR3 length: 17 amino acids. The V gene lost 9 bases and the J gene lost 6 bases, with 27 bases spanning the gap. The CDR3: CAMPPPQWMRGCQPQHF. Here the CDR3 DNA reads TGTGCCATGCCTCCCCCCCAGTGGATGAGGGGGTGTCAGCCCCAGCATTTT.

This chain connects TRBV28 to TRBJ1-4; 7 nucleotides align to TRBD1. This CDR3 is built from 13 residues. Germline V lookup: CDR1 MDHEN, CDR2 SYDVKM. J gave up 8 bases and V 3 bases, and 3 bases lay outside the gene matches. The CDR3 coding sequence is TGTGCCAGCAGTTTGGCAGGGGGGGAAAAACTGTTTTTT. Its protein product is CASSLAGGEKLFF.

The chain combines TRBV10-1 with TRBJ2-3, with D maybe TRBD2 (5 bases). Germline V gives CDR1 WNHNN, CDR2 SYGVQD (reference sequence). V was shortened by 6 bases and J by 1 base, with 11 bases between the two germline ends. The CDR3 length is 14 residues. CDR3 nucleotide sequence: TGCGCCAGCAGGCCTAGCTGTGGCACAGATACGCAGTATTTT. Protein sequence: CASRPSCGTDTQYF.

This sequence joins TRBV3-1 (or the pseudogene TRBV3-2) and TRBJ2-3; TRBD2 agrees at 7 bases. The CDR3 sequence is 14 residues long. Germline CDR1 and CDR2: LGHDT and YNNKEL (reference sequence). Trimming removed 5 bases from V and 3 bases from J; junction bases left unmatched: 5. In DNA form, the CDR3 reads TGTGCCAGCAGCACTGGGACTATGACAGATACGCAGTATTTT. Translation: CASSTGTMTDTQYF.

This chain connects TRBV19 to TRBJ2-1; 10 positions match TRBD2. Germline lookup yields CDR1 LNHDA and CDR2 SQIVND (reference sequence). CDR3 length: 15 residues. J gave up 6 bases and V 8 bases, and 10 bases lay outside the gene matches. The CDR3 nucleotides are TGTGCCAGTTTACCGCCAGCGGGAGGGCCCAATGAGCAGTTCTTC. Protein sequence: CASLPPAGGPNEQFF.

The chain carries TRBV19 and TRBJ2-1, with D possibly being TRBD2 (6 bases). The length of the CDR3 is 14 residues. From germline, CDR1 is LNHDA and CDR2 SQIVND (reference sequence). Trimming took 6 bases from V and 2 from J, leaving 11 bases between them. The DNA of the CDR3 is TGTGCCAGTAGCCCCGGAGGGCCCTACAATGAGCAGTTCTTC. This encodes CASSPGGPYNEQFF.

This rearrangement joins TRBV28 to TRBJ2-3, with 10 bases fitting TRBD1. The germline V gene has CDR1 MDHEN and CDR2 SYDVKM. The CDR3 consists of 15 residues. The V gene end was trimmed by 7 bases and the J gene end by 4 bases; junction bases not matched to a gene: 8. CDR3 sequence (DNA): TGTGCCAGCACCACGGGACAGGGGAGGCCAGATACGCAGTATTTT. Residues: CASTTGQGRPDTQYF.

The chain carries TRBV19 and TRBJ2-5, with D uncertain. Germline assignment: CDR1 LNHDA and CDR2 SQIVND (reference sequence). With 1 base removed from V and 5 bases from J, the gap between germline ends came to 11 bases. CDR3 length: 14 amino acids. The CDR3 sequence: CASSIGWSAETQYF. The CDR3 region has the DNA TGTGCCAGTAGTATAGGTTGGAGTGCTGAGACCCAGTACTTC.

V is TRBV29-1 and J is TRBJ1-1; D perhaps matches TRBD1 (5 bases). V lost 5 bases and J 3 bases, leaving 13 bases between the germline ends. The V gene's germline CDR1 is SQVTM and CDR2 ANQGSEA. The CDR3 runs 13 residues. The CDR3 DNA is TGCAGCGTTTATGGCAGGGTGGACACTGAAGCTTTCTTT. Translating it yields CSVYGRVDTEAFF.

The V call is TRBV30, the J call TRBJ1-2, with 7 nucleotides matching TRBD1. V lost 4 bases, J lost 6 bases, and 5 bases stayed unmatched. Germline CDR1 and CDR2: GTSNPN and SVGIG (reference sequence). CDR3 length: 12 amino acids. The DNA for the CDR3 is TGTGCCTGGAAGCAGCAGGGGGATGGCTACACCTTC. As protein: CAWKQQGDGYTF.

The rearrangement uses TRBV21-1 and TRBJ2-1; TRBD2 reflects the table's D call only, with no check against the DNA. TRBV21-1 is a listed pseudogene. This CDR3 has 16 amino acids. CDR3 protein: CASSKVTSATYNEQFF. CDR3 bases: TGTGCCAGCAGCAAAGTAACTAGCGCTACCTACAATGAGCAGTTCTTC.

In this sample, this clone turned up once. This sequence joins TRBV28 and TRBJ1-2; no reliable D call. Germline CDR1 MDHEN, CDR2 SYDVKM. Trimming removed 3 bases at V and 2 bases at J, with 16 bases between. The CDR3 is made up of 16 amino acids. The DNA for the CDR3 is TGTGCCAGCAGTTTTTTATGGCGGCGTATAAACTATGGCTACACCTTC. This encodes CASSFLWRRINYGYTF.

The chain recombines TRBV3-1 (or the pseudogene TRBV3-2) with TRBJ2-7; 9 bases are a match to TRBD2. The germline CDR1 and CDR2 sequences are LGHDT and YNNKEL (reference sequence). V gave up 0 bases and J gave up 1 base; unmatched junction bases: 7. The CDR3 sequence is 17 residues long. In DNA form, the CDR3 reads TGTGCCAGCAGCCAAGAGTCTACGAGCGGGAGGTCCTACGAGCAGTACTTC. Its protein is CASSQESTSGRSYEQYF.

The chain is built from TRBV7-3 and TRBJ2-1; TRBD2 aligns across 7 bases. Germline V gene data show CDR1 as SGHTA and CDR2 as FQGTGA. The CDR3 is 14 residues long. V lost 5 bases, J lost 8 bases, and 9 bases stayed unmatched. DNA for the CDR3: TGTGCCAGCAGCCTTTCTAGCGGACGGGATGAGCAGTTCTTC. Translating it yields CASSLSSGRDEQFF.

For the CDR3, the DNA is TGCAGTGCCAGGGACAGGGAGAAGCAGTTCTTC. It codes for CSARDREKQFF. The gene calls are TRBV20-1 and TRBJ2-1; 9 bases match TRBD1. Germline loops: CDR1 DFQATT, CDR2 SNEGSKA (reference sequence). The CDR3 extends over 11 amino acids. The trim removed 6 bases at V and 11 bases at J, leaving 5 bases unmatched.

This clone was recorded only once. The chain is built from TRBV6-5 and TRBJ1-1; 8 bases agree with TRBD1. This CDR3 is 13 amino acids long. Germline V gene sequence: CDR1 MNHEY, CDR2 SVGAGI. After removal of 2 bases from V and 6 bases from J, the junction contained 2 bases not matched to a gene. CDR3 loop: CASSYDRGAEAFF. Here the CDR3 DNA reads TGTGCCAGCAGTTACGACAGGGGCGCTGAAGCTTTCTTT.

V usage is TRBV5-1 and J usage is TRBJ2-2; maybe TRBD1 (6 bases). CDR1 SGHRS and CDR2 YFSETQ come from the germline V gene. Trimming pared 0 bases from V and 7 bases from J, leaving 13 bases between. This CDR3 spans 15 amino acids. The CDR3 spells CASSLEGEQGGELFF. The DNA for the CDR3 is TGCGCCAGCAGCTTGGAGGGGGAACAGGGCGGGGAGCTGTTTTTT.

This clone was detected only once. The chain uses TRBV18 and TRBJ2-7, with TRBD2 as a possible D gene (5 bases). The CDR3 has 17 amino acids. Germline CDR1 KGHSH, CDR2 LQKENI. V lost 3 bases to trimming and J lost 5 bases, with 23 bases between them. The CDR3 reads CASSPSNRDTGRDEQYF. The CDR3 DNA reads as TGTGCCAGCTCACCGTCCAACCGGGATACGGGAAGGGACGAGCAGTACTTC.